These 20 T cell receptor beta chains came from one sample sequenced in a study of T cell repertoires in cytomegalovirus infection. TCRdb reanalysed the reads using MiXCR and keeps one entry per CDR3 protein. The table shows around 530,000 distinct CDR3 sequences, with about 26% occurring only once. The sequencing input was PBMCs. The receptors shown here come from a human donor in good health (CMV status not recorded). Some clones in this sample may be carry-over from other donors' samples.

This clonotype occurred once. The chain links TRBV11-3 to TRBJ2-1; 7 nucleotides match TRBD2. Germline values: CDR1 SGHNT, CDR2 YENEEA. V dropped 0 bases and J dropped 3; count of bases not matched to a gene: 2. CDR3 length: 15 amino acids. The CDR3 DNA reads TGTGCCAGCAGCTTAGAGGGGGGGAACTACAATGAGCAGTTCTTC. This translates into CASSLEGGNYNEQFF.

The genes are TRBV28 and TRBJ1-2; TRBD1 matches at 7 bases. CDR1 is MDHEN and CDR2 is SYDVKM in the germline V gene. The CDR3 consists of 11 residues. Losses at the gene ends were 6 bases for V and 7 bases for J; bases not matched to a gene: 2. CDR3 DNA: TGTGCCAGCAGCGCAGGGGGTGGCTACACCTTC. Residues: CASSAGGGYTF.

J is TRBJ2-7 and V is TRBV7-2; D perhaps matches TRBD2 (5 bases). V was shortened by 3 bases and J by 4 bases, with 10 bases between the two germline ends. Germline V gene data show CDR1 as SGHTA and CDR2 as FQGNSA. The CDR3 spans 13 residues. CDR3 amino acids: CASSLNGIYEQYF. CDR3 sequence (DNA): TGTGCCAGCAGCTTGAACGGGATTTACGAGCAGTACTTC.

There are a few counts of this clonotype. In DNA, the CDR3 is TGTGCCATCAGGAGGGACGAGGCAAACACCATATATTTT. It codes for CAIRRDEANTIYF. The V and J genes are TRBV10-3 and TRBJ1-3, with a tentative D call TRBD1 (5 bases). In germline, CDR1 is ENHRY, CDR2 SYGVKD. V lost 6 bases and J 6 bases, leaving 12 bases between the germline ends. The CDR3 is 13 amino acids.

The chain carries TRBV4-1 and TRBJ1-2, with D hard to call. This CDR3 is built from 15 residues. Germline V gene data show CDR1 as MGHRA and CDR2 as YSYEKL. V dropped 0 bases and J dropped 2 bases, with 10 bases sitting between them. In DNA, the CDR3 is TGCGCCAGCAGCCAAGACGGGGTCGGGAACTATGGCTACACCTTC. Protein product: CASSQDGVGNYGYTF.

This clonotype was seen a few times. CDR3 nucleotides: TGTGCCAGCAGCCCGACTTTCGGGCGGCGAGAGACCCAGTACTTC. It is translated as CASSPTFGRRETQYF. This chain links TRBV7-7 with TRBJ2-5, with unresolved D. V lost 5 bases to trimming and J lost 4 bases, with 17 bases between them. The germline V gene has CDR1 SSHAT and CDR2 FNYEAQ (reference sequence). The CDR3 extends over 15 amino acids.

CDR3 loop: CASSLTREAEQFF. CDR3 nucleotide sequence: TGTGCCAGCAGTTTAACGCGGGAGGCTGAGCAGTTCTTC. The chain carries TRBV27 and TRBJ2-1, with 8 positions matching TRBD2. Per the germline V gene, CDR1 is MNHEY and CDR2 is SMNVEV (reference sequence). CDR3 length: 13 residues. V shed 2 bases, J shed 9 bases, and the junction held 3 bases outside the gene matches.

This sequence joins TRBV7-2 and TRBJ2-5, with no clear D. The CDR3 loop spans 11 amino acids. Germline V gives CDR1 SGHTA, CDR2 FQGNSA. V dropped 5 bases and J dropped 5 bases, with 6 bases sitting between them. The CDR3 DNA sequence: TGTGCCAGCAGCCAGGCGGAGACCCAGTACTTC. Protein sequence: CASSQAETQYF.

To note about this clonotype: A much larger clonotype is one base distant, so this may be a read error. The conserved phenylalanine or tryptophan normally closing the CDR3 is absent here, so this likely arose from a read error. V gene TRBV7-2 combines with J gene TRBJ2-3, with D uncertain. V was shortened by 5 bases and J by 2 bases, with 11 bases between the two germline ends. The CDR3 is made up of 14 amino acids. Germline V CDR1 and CDR2: SGHTA, FQGNSA. DNA of the CDR3: TGTGCCAGCAGCCTGGCCAAGTACACAGATACGCAGTATTCT. This gives the protein CASSLAKYTDTQYS.

The chain joins TRBV6-1 to TRBJ1-2; unclear D gene. Germline loops: CDR1 MNHNS, CDR2 SASEGT. Trimming left V 5 bases short and J 4 bases short, with 14 bases between. The CDR3 extends over 14 amino acids. The CDR3 region has the DNA TGTGCCAGCAGTTCTATCAACGTGCCCTATGGCTACACCTTC. Translation gives CASSSINVPYGYTF.

The chain couples TRBV5-8 to TRBJ1-4; D might be TRBD1 (5 bases). V dropped 2 bases and J dropped 6 bases, with 17 bases sitting between them. The CDR3 has 16 amino acids. Per the germline V gene, CDR1 is SGHTS and CDR2 is YDEGEE. CDR3 nucleotides: TGTGCCAGCAGCTTAGATGGGGCCCGACTTGATGAAAAACTGTTTTTT. Translated: CASSLDGARLDEKLFF. The entire variable domain, with the rest obtained from reference TRBV5-8 and TRBJ1-4, is as follows: EAGVTQSPTHLIKTRGQQATLRCSPISGHTSVYWYQQALGLGLQFLLWYDEGEERNRGNFPPRFSGRQFPNYSSELNVNALELEDSALYLCASSLDGARLDEKLFFGSGTQLSVL.

The table lists this clonotype with a few counts. The chain couples TRBV12-5 to TRBJ1-2; no reliable D call. The CDR3 spans 12 residues. V was shortened by 7 bases and J by 8 bases, with 14 bases between the two germline ends. Germline V gene lookup returns CDR1 LGHNT and CDR2 FRNRAP. DNA of the CDR3: TGTGCTAGTGCCTTCCCGCCACTAGGCTACACCTTC. Translation gives CASAFPPLGYTF.

This clonotype showed up many times. The genes are TRBV7-2 and TRBJ1-1; D not certain. CDR1 and CDR2 (germline): SGHTA, FQGNSA. The V gene lost 3 bases and the J gene lost 1 base, with 12 bases spanning the gap. This CDR3 contains 15 residues. CDR3 DNA sequence: TGTGCCAGCAGCTTCGCCCCACGCACGAACACTGAAGCTTTCTTT. Its protein is CASSFAPRTNTEAFF. The full variable domain, completed using reference TRBV7-2 and TRBJ1-1, is GAGVSQSPSNKVTEKGKDVELRCDPISGHTALYWYRQSLGQGLEFLIYFQGNSAPDKSGLPSDRFSAERTGGSVSTLTIQRTQQEDSAVYLCASSFAPRTNTEAFFGQGTRLTVV.

Here the CDR3 reads CAIGGRQIGELFF. The CDR3 DNA reads TGTGCCATCGGCGGGAGGCAGATCGGGGAGCTGTTTTTT. The rearrangement links TRBV10-3 to TRBJ2-2, with TRBD2 matching 8 bases. Per the germline V gene, CDR1 is ENHRY and CDR2 is SYGVKD. CDR3 size: 13 residues. Losses at the gene ends were 8 bases for V and 7 bases for J; bases not matched to a gene: 6.

This chain's CDR3 is CASSSPGLLSYNEQFF. The CDR3 bases are TGTGCCAGCAGCTCCCCGGGACTTCTCTCCTACAATGAGCAGTTCTTC. This chain uses TRBV7-2 with TRBJ2-1; possibly TRBD2 for D (6 bases). The V and J ends lost 4 bases and 0 bases respectively, with 13 bases between them. CDR1 is SGHTA and CDR2 is FQGNSA in the germline V gene. There are 16 residues in the CDR3. Combining the CDR3 with reference TRBV7-2 and TRBJ2-1 gives the whole variable domain GAGVSQSPSNKVTEKGKDVELRCDPISGHTALYWYRQSLGQGLEFLIYFQGNSAPDKSGLPSDRFSAERTGGSVSTLTIQRTQQEDSAVYLCASSSPGLLSYNEQFFGPGTRLTVL.

This clonotype was picked up many times. This chain connects TRBV7-2 to TRBJ2-3, with D possibly being TRBD1 (6 bases). Germline V CDR1 and CDR2: SGHTA, FQGNSA. This CDR3 has 15 amino acids. V gave up 5 bases and J gave up 0 bases, with 12 bases separating them. The CDR3 DNA sequence: TGTGCCAGCAGCATACAAGACAGGAGCACAGATACGCAGTATTTT. This encodes CASSIQDRSTDTQYF. The variable domain in full, with the rest retrieved from reference TRBV7-2 and TRBJ2-3, is GAGVSQSPSNKVTEKGKDVELRCDPISGHTALYWYRQSLGQGLEFLIYFQGNSAPDKSGLPSDRFSAERTGGSVSTLTIQRTQQEDSAVYLCASSIQDRSTDTQYFGPGTRLTVL.

This clonotype was seen at least ten times. The chain links TRBV12-3 or TRBV12-4 to TRBJ1-6; a possible D gene is TRBD1 (5 bases). The V end lost 2 bases, the J end lost 9 bases, and 11 bases lay between the germline ends. CDR3 length equals 14 residues. The DNA of the CDR3 is TGTGCCAGCAGTTTAATCCAGGGTGGTTCACCCCTCCACTTT. Translated, it gives CASSLIQGGSPLHF.

V is TRBV4-1 and J is TRBJ2-5; D call uncertain. From germline, CDR1 is MGHRA and CDR2 YSYEKL. The CDR3 loop spans 13 amino acids. V lost 2 bases to trimming and J lost 7 bases, with 11 bases between them. Here the CDR3 DNA reads TGCGCCAGCAGCCAACCAAATAGTGGGACCCAGTACTTC. Translated: CASSQPNSGTQYF.

This clonotype came up many times. This chain's CDR3 is CASSPGTSSYEQYV. CDR3 in DNA: TGTGCCAGCAGCCCCGGGACGTCCTCCTACGAGCAGTACGTC. The chain is built from TRBV7-2 and TRBJ2-7; D may match TRBD1 or TRBD2 (5 bases each). Germline CDR1 SGHTA, CDR2 FQGNSA. CDR3 length equals 14 residues. Trimming removed 5 bases from V and 0 bases from J, with 11 bases in between.

The sample holds a few counts of this clonotype. The chain combines TRBV11-3 with TRBJ2-2; 9 nucleotides line up with TRBD2. CDR3 size: 16 residues. Germline-derived CDR1 and CDR2 are SGHNT and YENEEA. Trimming cost V 5 bases and J 1 base; bases outside gene matches: 5. Written as DNA, the CDR3 is TGTGCCAGCAGCACGGGACTAGCAGTGAACACCGGGGAGCTGTTTTTT. It specifies CASSTGLAVNTGELFF.